This entry lists 10 T cell receptor beta chains sequenced from one sample in a study of blood T cell repertoires in COVID-19. The assay was immunoSEQ multiplex PCR, and TCRdb's table has in-frame clones only and misses some. The data show fewer than 85,000 clones, around three quarters seen once. The sample taken for sequencing was peripheral blood. Receptor source: a woman over 75 with active or convalescent COVID-19.

The genes are TRBV6-6 and TRBJ1-2; perhaps TRBD1 as D (5 bases). CDR1 is MNHNY, CDR2 SVGAGI, per germline (reference sequence). The CDR3 runs to 15 residues. The V gene lost 6 bases and the J gene lost 2 bases, with 16 bases spanning the gap. CDR3 protein: CASSPGRGRNYGYTF. In nucleotides, the CDR3 is TGTGCCAGCAGCCCCGGGCGGGGGAGAAACTATGGCTACACCTTC.

This chain connects TRBV11-2 to TRBJ1-2, with 8 bases identical to TRBD1. The ends lost 3 bases at V and 8 bases at J; junction bases unmatched: 5. Per the germline V gene, CDR1 is SGHAT and CDR2 is FQNNGV. The CDR3 sequence is 13 residues long. In DNA form, the CDR3 reads TGTGCCAGCAGCTTCTTCAGGGGGCAAGGCTACACCTTC. It codes for CASSFFRGQGYTF.

As concerns this clone: Other DNA sequences in the sample encode the same CDR3. CDR3 in amino acids: CASSSGLAGSDTQYF. DNA for the CDR3: TGCGCCAGCAGCTCCGGACTAGCGGGTTCAGATACGCAGTATTTT. This chain joins TRBV5-1 and TRBJ2-3, with 11 bases aligning to TRBD2. Germline V lookup: CDR1 SGHRS, CDR2 YFSETQ. The CDR3 length is 15 residues. V lost 3 bases and J lost 4; bases outside the gene matches: 4.

This clone was counted between two and nine times. DNA of the CDR3: TGTGCCAGCAGCTCCGAAGAGGTGATTAACTATGGCTACACCTTC. Translating gives CASSSEEVINYGYTF. The V gene is TRBV7-6, the J gene TRBJ1-2, with D hard to call. Germline loops: CDR1 SGHVS, CDR2 FNYEAQ. With 4 bases removed from V and 1 base from J, the gap between germline ends came to 13 bases. This CDR3 has 15 residues.

The chain joins TRBV6-5 to TRBJ2-5, with 7 bases that match TRBD1. Per the germline V gene, CDR1 is MNHEY and CDR2 is SVGAGI. This CDR3 has 13 amino acids. The ends lost 3 bases at V and 5 bases at J; junction bases unmatched: 3. The CDR3 loop is CASSYRGLETQYF. The CDR3 bases are TGTGCCAGCAGTTATAGGGGGCTGGAGACCCAGTACTTC.

This clone was seen a few times. The chain uses TRBV4-2 and TRBJ1-2, with 10 bases lining up with TRBD1. Trimming took 5 bases from V and 5 from J; bases not matched to a gene: 14. The CDR3 length is 17 residues. Germline CDR1 reads LGHNA; CDR2 reads YNFKEQ. The CDR3 region is CASSARDRGEVGYGYTF. In nucleotides, the CDR3 is TGTGCCAGCAGCGCCCGGGACAGGGGCGAAGTTGGGTATGGCTACACCTTC.

DNA for the CDR3: TGTGCCAGCAGCTCTAGAAACTACAATGAGCAGTTCTTC. This encodes CASSSRNYNEQFF. The genes are TRBV7-2 and TRBJ2-1, with unresolved D. The CDR3 loop spans 13 amino acids. The germline CDR1 and CDR2 sequences are SGHTA and FQGNSA. Trimming stripped 4 bases from V and 3 bases from J, with 7 bases between.

This rearrangement joins TRBV11-2 to TRBJ1-4; unclear D gene. With 4 bases removed from V and 11 bases from J, the gap between germline ends came to 20 bases. CDR1 is SGHAT, CDR2 FQNNGV, per germline. This CDR3 spans 15 amino acids. In nucleotides, the CDR3 is TGTGCCAGCAGCTCAATCTCGACGGAGCCCGGGAAACTGTTTTTT. This sequence encodes CASSSISTEPGKLFF.

This clone was counted many times. In DNA form, the CDR3 reads TGTGCCAGCAGCGCGGCGGCGGGGGGCTTTGGGAATGAGCAGTTCTTC. It translates to CASSAAAGGFGNEQFF. The chain links TRBV11-2 to TRBJ2-1; 8 bases fit TRBD2. The CDR3 loop spans 16 amino acids. CDR1 SGHAT and CDR2 FQNNGV come from the germline V gene. The junction had 13 bases not matched to a gene; V was cut back by 5 bases and J by 7 bases.

The chain couples TRBV6-5 to TRBJ2-7, with TRBD1 matching 7 bases. CDR3 size: 14 residues. CDR1 is MNHEY and CDR2 is SVGAGI in the germline V gene. V dropped 9 bases and J dropped 3; count of bases not matched to a gene: 11. The CDR3: CASNLDRANYEQYF. The DNA of the CDR3 is TGTGCCAGTAACTTAGACAGGGCGAACTACGAGCAGTACTTC.